The clone carrying this TCR beta chain was detected many times. Together with thyroid ultrasound, orbital computed tomography, serum thyroxine and TRAb, clinical symptoms were used for diagnoses. Blood was obtained at the first hyperthyroidism diagnosis, which preceded any ophthalmopathy symptoms. The source material, RNA transcripts, was used to amplify TCR beta CDR3 regions. The TCR CDR3 first-round RT-PCR relied on the HTBI primer set. TCRdb fed the multiplex PCR reads into MiXCR, producing one record per CDR3 protein. Found here are under 300,000 distinct CDR3 sequences, about 15% of them singletons; the top ten hold roughly 14%. With V trimmed by 4 bases and J by 5 bases, 7 bases remained unmatched. This CDR3 has 14 amino acids. CDR1 MGHRA and CDR2 YSYEKL come from the germline V gene. The record originates from a study of T cells in Graves' hyperthyroidism and ophthalmopathy.

J is TRBJ1-1 and V is TRBV4-1; 7 bases are a match to TRBD1. This clonotype originated in a woman in her forties with Graves' hyperthyroidism that later progressed to Graves' ophthalmopathy. The sequenced sample consisted of blood. The CDR3 protein is CASSPSDRRTEAFF. In nucleotides, the CDR3 is TGCGCCAGCAGCCCATCGGACAGGAGGACTGAAGCTTTCTTT.